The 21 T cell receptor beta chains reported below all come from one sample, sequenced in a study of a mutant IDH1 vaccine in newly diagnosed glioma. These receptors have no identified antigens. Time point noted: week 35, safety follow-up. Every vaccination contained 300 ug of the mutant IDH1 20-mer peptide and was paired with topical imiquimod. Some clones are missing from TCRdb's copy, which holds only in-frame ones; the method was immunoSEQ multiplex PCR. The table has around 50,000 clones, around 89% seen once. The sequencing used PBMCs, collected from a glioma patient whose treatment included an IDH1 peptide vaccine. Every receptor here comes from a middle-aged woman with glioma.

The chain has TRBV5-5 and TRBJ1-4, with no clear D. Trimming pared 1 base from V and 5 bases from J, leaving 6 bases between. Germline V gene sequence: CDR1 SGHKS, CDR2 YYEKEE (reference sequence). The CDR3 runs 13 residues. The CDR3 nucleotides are TGTGCCAGCAGCTTGTACCTCAATGAAAAACTGTTTTTT. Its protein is CASSLYLNEKLFF.

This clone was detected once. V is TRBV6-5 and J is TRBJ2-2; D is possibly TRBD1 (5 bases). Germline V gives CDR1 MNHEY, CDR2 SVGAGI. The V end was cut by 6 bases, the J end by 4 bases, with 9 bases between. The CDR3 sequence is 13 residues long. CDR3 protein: CASRRGSTGELFF. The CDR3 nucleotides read TGTGCCAGCAGAAGGGGTTCCACCGGGGAGCTGTTTTTT.

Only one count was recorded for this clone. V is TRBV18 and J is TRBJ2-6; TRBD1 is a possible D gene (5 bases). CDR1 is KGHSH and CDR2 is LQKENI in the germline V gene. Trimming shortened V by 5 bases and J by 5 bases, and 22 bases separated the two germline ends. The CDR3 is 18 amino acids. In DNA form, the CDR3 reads TGTGCCAGCTCAATACACTCGGACATTTACAGTCGGGCCAACGTCCTGACTTTC. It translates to CASSIHSDIYSRANVLTF.

This CDR3 reads CASSLRDTSSYEQYF. CDR3 DNA sequence: TGTGCCAGCAGTTTACGGGACACGAGCTCCTACGAGCAGTACTTC. The chain employs TRBV2 and TRBJ2-7; D may be TRBD1 (6 bases). V lost 5 bases to trimming and J lost 0 bases, with 14 bases between them. The length of the CDR3 is 15 residues. Germline V CDR1 and CDR2: SNHLY, FYNNEI.

In DNA, the CDR3 is TGTGCCCTAAAGGCGAGTAATGAAAAACTGTTTTTT. It codes for CALKASNEKLFF. The chain is built from TRBV30 and TRBJ1-4; D is undetermined. Trimming stripped 8 bases from V and 4 bases from J, with 11 bases between. The CDR3 runs 12 residues. Germline CDR1 is GTSNPN and CDR2 is SVGIG (reference sequence).

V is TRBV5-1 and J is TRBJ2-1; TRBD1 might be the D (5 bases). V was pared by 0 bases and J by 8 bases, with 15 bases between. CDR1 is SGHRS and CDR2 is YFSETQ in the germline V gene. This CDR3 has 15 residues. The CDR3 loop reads CASSLDPGKIYEQFF. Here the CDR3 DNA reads TGCGCCAGCAGCTTGGATCCAGGGAAGATATATGAGCAGTTCTTC.

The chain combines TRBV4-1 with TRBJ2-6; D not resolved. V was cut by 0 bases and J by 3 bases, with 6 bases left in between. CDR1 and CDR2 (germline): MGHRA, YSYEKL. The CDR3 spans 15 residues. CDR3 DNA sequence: TGCGCCAGCAGCCAAGACCCCGGTGGGGCCAACGTCCTGACTTTC. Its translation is CASSQDPGGANVLTF.

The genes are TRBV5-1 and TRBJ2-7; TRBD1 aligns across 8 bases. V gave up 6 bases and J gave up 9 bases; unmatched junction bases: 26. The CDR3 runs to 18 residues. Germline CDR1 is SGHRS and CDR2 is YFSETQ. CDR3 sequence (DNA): TGCGCCAGCATCCGTACCCCAAATGGCAGGGGGCATATTGGAGTGCAGTACTTC. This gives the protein CASIRTPNGRGHIGVQYF.

The CDR3 bases are TGTGCCAGCAGCGGGCCGCGCTCTGGAAACACCATATATTTT. This sequence encodes CASSGPRSGNTIYF. V usage is TRBV6-5 and J usage is TRBJ1-3; D is uncertain. The CDR3 is 14 amino acids. Trimming pared 6 bases from V and 0 bases from J, leaving 9 bases between. The germline gives CDR1 MNHEY, CDR2 SVGAGI.

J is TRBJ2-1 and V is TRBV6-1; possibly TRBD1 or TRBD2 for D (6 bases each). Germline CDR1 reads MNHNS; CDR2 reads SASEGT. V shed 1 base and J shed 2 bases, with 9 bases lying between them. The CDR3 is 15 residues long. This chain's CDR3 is CASSEEGGTYNEQFF. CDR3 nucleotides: TGTGCCAGCAGTGAAGAGGGGGGAACCTACAATGAGCAGTTCTTC.

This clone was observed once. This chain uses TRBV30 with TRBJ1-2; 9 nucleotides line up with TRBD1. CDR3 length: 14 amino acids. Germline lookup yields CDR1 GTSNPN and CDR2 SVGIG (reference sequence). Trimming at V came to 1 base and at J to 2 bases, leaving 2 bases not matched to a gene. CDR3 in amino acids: CAWSGGTGNYGYTF. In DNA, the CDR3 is TGTGCCTGGAGTGGGGGGACAGGGAACTATGGCTACACCTTC. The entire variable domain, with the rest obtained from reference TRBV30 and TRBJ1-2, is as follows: SQTIHQWPATLVQPVGSPLSLECTVEGTSNPNLYWYRQAAGRGLQLLFYSVGIGQISSEVPQNLSASRPQDRQFILSSKKLLLSDSGFYLCAWSGGTGNYGYTFGSGTRLTVV.

This chain's CDR3 is CASSMWQGVGTDTQYF. DNA for the CDR3: TGTGCCAGTAGTATGTGGCAGGGGGTCGGCACAGATACGCAGTATTTT. V gene TRBV19 combines with J gene TRBJ2-3; TRBD1 agrees at 7 bases. The trim removed 3 bases at V and 1 base at J, leaving 7 bases unmatched. This CDR3 has 16 amino acids. Germline-derived CDR1 and CDR2 are LNHDA and SQIVND (reference sequence).

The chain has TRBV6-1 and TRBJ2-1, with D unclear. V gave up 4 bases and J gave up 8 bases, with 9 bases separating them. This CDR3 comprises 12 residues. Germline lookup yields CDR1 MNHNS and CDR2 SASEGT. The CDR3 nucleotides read TGTGCCAGCAGTGGCCTGTCCCATGAGCAGTTCTTC. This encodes CASSGLSHEQFF.

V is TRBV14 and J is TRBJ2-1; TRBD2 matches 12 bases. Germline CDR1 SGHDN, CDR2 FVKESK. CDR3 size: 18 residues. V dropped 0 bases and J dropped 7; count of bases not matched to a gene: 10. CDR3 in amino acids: CASSQESRTSGAHNEQFF. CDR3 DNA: TGTGCCAGCAGCCAAGAGTCGCGGACTAGCGGGGCACATAATGAGCAGTTCTTC.

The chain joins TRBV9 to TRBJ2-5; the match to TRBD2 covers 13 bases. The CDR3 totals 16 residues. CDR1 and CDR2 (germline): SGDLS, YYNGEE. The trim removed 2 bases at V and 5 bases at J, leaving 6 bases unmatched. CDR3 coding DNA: TGTGCCAGCAGCGTCCTCGGACTAGCGGGGGTTGAGACCCAGTACTTC. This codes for CASSVLGLAGVETQYF.

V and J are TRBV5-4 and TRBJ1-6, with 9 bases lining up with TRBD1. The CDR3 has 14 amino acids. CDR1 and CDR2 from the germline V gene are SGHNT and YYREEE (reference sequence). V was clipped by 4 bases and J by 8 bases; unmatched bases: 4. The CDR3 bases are TGTGCCAGCAGCGCGGACAGGGGATATTCACCCCTCCACTTT. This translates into CASSADRGYSPLHF.

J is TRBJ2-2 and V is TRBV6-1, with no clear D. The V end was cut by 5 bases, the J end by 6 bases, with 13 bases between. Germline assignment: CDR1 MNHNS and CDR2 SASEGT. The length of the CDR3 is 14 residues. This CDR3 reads CASSSYQTPGELFF. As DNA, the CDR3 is TGTGCCAGCAGTAGCTATCAGACGCCCGGGGAGCTGTTTTTT.

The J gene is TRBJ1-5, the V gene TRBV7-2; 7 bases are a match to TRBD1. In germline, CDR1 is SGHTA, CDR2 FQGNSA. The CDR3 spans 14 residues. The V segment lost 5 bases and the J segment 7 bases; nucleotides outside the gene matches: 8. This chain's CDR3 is CASSLRQGGQPQHF. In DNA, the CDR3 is TGTGCCAGCAGCCTACGACAGGGCGGCCAGCCCCAGCATTTT.

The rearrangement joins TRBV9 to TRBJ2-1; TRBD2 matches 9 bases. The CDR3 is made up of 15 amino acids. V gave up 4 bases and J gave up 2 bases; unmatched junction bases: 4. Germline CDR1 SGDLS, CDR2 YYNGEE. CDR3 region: CASSPSGMAYNEQFF. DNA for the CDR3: TGTGCCAGCAGCCCTAGCGGGATGGCCTACAATGAGCAGTTCTTC.

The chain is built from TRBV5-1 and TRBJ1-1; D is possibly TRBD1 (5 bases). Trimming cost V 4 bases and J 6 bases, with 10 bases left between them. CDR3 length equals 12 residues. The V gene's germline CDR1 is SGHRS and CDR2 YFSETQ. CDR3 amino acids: CASSRAGAEAFF. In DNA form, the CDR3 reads TGCGCCAGCAGCCGAGCGGGGGCTGAAGCTTTCTTT. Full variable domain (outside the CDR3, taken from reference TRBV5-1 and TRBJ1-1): KAGVTQTPRYLIKTRGQQVTLSCSPISGHRSVSWYQQTPGQGLQFLFEYFSETQRNKGNFPGRFSGRQFSNSRSEMNVSTLELGDSALYLCASSRAGAEAFFGQGTRLTVV.

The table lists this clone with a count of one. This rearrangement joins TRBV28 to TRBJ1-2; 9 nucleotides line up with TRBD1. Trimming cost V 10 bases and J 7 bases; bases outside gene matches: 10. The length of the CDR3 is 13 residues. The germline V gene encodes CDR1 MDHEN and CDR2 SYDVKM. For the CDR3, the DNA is TGTGCCACCCTGGGGACAGGGTTTACTGGCTACACCTTC. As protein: CATLGTGFTGYTF.